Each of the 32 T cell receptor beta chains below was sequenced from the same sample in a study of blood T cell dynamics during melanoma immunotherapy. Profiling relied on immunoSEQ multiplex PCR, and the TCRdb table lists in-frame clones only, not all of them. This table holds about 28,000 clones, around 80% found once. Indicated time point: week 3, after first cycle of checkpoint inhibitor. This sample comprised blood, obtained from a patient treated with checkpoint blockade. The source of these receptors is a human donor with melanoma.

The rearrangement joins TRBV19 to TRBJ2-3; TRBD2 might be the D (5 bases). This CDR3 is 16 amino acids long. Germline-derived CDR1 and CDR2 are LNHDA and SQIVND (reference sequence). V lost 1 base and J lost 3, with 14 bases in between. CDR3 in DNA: TGTGCCAGTAGTATAGGTAAGCGGAGTAGAACAGATACGCAGTATTTT. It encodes CASSIGKRSRTDTQYF.

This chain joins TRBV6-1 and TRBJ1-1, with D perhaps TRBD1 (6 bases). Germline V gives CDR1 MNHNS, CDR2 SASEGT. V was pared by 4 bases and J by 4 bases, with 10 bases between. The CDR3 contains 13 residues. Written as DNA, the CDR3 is TGTGCCAGCAGTGTGCAGGGGTCCACTGAAGCTTTCTTT. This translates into CASSVQGSTEAFF.

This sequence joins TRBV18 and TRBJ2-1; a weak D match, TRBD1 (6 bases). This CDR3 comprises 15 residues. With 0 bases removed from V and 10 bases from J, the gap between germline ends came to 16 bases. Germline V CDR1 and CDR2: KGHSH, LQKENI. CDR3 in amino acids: CASSPPSQGSREQFF. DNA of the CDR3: TGTGCCAGCTCACCACCTTCCCAGGGGTCAAGGGAGCAGTTCTTC.

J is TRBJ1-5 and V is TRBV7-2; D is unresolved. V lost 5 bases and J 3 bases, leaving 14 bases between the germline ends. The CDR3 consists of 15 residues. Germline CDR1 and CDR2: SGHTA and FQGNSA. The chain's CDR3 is CASSLTYHPNQPQHF. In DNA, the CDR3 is TGTGCCAGCAGCCTTACCTATCATCCCAATCAGCCCCAGCATTTT.

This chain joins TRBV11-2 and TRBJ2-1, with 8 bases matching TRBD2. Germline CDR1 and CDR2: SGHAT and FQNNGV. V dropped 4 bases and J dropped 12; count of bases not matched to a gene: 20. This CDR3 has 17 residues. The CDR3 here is CASSSPLLAESNERQFF. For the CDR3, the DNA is TGTGCCAGCAGCTCACCCCTACTAGCGGAGTCTAATGAGCGGCAGTTCTTC.

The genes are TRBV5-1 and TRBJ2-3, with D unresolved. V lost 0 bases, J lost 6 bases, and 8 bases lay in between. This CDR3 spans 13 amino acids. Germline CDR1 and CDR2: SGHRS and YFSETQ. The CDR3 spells CASSLVLYDTQYF. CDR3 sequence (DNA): TGCGCCAGCAGCTTGGTTCTTTACGATACGCAGTATTTT.

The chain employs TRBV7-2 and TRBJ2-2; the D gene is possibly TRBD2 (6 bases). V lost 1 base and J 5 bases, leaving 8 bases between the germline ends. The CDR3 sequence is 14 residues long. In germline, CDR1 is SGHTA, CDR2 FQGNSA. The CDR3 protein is CASSLDGGTGELFF. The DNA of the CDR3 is TGTGCCAGCAGCTTAGACGGGGGAACCGGGGAGCTGTTTTTT.

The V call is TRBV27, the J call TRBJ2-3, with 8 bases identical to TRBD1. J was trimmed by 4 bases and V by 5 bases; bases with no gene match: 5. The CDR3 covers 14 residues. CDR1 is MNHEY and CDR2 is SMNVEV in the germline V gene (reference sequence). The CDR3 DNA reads TGTGCCAGCAGTCGACAGGGGTGGTCAGATACGCAGTATTTT. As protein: CASSRQGWSDTQYF.

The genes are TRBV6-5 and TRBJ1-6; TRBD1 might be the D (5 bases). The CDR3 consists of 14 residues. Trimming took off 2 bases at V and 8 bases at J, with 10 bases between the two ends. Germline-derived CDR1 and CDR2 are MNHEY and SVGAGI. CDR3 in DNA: TGTGCCAGCAGTTACAGGGGTACTGATTCACCCCTCCACTTT. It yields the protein CASSYRGTDSPLHF.

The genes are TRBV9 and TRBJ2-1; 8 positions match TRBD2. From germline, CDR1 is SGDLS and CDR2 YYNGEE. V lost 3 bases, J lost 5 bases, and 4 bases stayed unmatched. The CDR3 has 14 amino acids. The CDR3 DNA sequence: TGTGCCAGCAGCGCCGGGGGGGCGAACAATGAGCAGTTCTTC. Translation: CASSAGGANNEQFF.

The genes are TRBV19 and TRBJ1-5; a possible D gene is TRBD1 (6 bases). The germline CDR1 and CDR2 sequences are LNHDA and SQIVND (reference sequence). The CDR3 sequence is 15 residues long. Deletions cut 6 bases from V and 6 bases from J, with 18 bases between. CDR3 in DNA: TGTGCCAGTAGGAAGGGGGGGATTATGGGTCAGCCCCAGCATTTT. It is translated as CASRKGGIMGQPQHF.

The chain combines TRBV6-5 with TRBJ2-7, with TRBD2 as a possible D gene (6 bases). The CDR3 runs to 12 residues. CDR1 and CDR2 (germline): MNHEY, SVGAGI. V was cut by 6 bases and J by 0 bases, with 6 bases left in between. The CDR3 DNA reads TGTGCCAGCAGGCGGGACTCCTACGAGCAGTACTTC. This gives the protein CASRRDSYEQYF.

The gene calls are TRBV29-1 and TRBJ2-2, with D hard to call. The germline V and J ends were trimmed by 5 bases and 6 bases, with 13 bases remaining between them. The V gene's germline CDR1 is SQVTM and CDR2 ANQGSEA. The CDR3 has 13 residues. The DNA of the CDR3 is TGCAGCGTTCAAAGTGCTAGAGCCGGGGAGCTGTTTTTT. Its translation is CSVQSARAGELFF.

The CDR3: CASSQDDPRSPGNTIYF. The CDR3 DNA reads TGCGCCAGCAGCCAAGATGACCCCAGGTCACCGGGAAACACCATATATTTT. This chain uses TRBV4-1 with TRBJ1-3; D is unresolved. V was clipped by 0 bases and J by 4 bases, with 16 bases between them. In germline, CDR1 is MGHRA, CDR2 YSYEKL. CDR3 size: 17 residues.

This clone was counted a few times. Here the CDR3 DNA reads TGCGCCAGCAGCGTGGCAGGGGGGAATGAAAAACTGTTTTTT. Its translation is CASSVAGGNEKLFF. The V and J genes are TRBV5-1 and TRBJ1-4; 7 bases match TRBD1. V shed 4 bases, J shed 5 bases, and the junction held 5 bases outside the gene matches. The CDR3 runs 14 residues. CDR1 and CDR2 (germline): SGHRS, YFSETQ.

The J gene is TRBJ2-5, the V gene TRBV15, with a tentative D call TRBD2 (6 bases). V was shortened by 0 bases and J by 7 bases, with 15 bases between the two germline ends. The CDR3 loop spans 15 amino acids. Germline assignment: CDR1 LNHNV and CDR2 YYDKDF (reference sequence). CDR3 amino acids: CATSRDFMSGVTQYF. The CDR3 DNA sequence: TGTGCCACCAGCAGAGACTTCATGTCGGGGGTGACCCAGTACTTC.

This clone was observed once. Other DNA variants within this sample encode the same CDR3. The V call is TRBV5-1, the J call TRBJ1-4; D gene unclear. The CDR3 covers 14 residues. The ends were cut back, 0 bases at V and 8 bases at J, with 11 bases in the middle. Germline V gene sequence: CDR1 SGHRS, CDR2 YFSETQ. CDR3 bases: TGCGCCAGCAGCTTGGACGGTTTCCGGGAAAAACTGTTTTTT. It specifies CASSLDGFREKLFF.

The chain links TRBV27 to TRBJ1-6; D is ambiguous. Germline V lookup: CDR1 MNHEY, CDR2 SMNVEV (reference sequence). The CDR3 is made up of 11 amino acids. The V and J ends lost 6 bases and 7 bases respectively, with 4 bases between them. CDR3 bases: TGTGCCAGCAGGGGGAATTCACCCCTCCACTTT. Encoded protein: CASRGNSPLHF.

The chain's CDR3 is CASSEFNREVNTQYF. CDR3 DNA: TGTGCCAGCAGTGAATTCAACCGGGAGGTTAATACGCAGTATTTT. This chain uses TRBV25-1 with TRBJ2-3; TRBD2 matches at 7 bases. Germline V gene data show CDR1 as MGHDK and CDR2 as SYGVNS. CDR3 length equals 15 residues. With 1 base clipped from V and 7 bases from J, the junction kept 8 bases outside the gene matches. The full variable domain, completed using reference TRBV25-1 and TRBJ2-3, is EADIYQTPRYLVIGTGKKITLECSQTMGHDKMYWYQQDPGMELHLIHYSYGVNSTEKGDLSSESTVSRIRTEHFPLTLESARPSHTSQYLCASSEFNREVNTQYFGPGTRLTVL.

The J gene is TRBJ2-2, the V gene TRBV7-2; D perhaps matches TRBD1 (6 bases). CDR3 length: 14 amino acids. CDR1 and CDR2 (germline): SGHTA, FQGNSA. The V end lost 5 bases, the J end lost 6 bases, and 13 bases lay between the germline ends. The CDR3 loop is CASSQGIGAGELFF. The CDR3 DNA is TGTGCCAGCAGCCAGGGGATAGGCGCCGGGGAGCTGTTTTTT.

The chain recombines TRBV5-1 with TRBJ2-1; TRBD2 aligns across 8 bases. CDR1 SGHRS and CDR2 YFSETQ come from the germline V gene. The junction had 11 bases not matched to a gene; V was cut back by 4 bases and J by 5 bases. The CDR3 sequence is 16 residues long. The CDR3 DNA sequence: TGCGCCAGCAGCACGGAGCGGGGGAGGGTACACAATGAGCAGTTCTTC. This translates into CASSTERGRVHNEQFF.

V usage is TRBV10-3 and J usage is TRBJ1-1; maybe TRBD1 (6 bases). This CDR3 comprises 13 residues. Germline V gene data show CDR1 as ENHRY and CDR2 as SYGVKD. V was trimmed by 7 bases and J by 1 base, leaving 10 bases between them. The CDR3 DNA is TGTGCCATCACCGGGACAAAGAACACTGAAGCTTTCTTT. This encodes CAITGTKNTEAFF.

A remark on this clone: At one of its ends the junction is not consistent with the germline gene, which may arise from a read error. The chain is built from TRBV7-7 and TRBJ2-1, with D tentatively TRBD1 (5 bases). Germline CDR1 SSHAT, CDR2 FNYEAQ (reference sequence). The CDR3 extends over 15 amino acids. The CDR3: CASSFSPGPNNEQFF. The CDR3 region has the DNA TGTGCTAGCAGCTTCTCCCCAGGGCCGAACAATGAGCAGTTCTTC.

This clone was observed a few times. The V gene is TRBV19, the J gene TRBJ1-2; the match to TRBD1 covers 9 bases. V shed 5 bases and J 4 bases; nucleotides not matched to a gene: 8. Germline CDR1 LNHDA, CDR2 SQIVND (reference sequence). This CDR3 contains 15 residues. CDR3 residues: CASSPTPTGGYGYTF. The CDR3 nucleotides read TGTGCCAGTAGTCCCACCCCGACAGGGGGCTATGGCTACACCTTC.

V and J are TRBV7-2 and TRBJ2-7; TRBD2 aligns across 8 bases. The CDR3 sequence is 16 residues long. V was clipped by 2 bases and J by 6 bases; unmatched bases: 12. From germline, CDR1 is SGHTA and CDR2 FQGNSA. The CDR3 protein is CASSLRGGWGSAEQYF. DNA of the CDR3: TGTGCCAGCAGCTTACGGGGGGGATGGGGCTCGGCCGAGCAGTACTTC.

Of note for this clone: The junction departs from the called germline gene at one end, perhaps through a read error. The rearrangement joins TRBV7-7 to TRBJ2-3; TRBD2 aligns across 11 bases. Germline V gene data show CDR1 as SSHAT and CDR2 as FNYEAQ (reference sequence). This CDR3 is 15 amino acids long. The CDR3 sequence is CASSLLAGVSDTQYF. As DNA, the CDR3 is TGTGCTAGCAGCTTACTAGCGGGAGTGTCAGATACGCAGTATTTT.

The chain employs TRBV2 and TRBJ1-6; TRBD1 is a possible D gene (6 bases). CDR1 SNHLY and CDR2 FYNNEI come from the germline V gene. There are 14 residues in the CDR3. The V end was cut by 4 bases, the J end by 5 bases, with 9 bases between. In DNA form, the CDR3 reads TGTGCCAGCAGTGCCCGGACAGATAATTCACCCCTCCACTTT. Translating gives CASSARTDNSPLHF.

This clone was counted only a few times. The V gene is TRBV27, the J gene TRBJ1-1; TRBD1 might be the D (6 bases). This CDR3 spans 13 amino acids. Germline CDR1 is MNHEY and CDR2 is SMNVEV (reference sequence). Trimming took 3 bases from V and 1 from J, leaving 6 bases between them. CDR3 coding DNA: TGTGCCAGCAGTTTGGGGGCGAACACTGAAGCTTTCTTT. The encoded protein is CASSLGANTEAFF.

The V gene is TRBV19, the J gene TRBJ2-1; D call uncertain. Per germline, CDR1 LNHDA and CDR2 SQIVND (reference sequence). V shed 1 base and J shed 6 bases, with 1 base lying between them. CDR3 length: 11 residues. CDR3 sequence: CASSIVNEQFF. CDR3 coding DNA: TGTGCCAGTAGTATAGTCAATGAGCAGTTCTTC.

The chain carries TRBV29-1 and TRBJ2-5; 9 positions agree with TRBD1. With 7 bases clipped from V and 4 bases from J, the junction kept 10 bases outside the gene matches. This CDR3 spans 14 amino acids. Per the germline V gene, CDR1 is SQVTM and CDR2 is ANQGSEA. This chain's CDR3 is CSADRGAGVETQYF. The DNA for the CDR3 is TGCAGCGCGGACAGGGGCGCGGGAGTAGAGACCCAGTACTTC.

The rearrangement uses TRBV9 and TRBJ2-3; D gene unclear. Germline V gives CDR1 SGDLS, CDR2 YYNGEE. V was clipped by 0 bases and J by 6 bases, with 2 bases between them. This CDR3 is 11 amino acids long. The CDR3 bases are TGTGCCAGCAGCGTAGAGGATACGCAGTATTTT. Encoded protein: CASSVEDTQYF.

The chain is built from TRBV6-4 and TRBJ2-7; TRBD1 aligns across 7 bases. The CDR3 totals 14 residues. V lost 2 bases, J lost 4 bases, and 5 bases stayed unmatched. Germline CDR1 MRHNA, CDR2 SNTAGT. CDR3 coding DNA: TGTGCCAGCAGTGACGACAGGGTGCTTTACGAGCAGTACTTC. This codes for CASSDDRVLYEQYF.